This T cell receptor (beta chain) emerged from a study of cytomegalovirus exposure and HLA in healthy donors. Study context: According to later analysis, the same platform produced the 120 validation and approximately 630 first-cohort repertoires.

Produced via immunoSEQ multiplex PCR; TCRdb's table is partial and in-frame only. The sample shows about 86,000 clones, 85% to 95% of them seen only once. Sequenced material: PBMCs. The source of this sequence is a man younger than 35 in good health and CMV-seronegative.

The CDR3 region is CASSSDGDQPQHF. The CDR3 DNA follows: TGTGCCAGCAGCTCTGACGGGGATCAGCCCCAGCATTTT. The chain recombines TRBV7-2 with TRBJ1-5; D is uncertain. V lost 4 bases to trimming and J lost 5 bases, with 9 bases between them. In germline, CDR1 is SGHTA, CDR2 FQGNSA. This CDR3 region has 13 residues.